The rows below give T cell receptor beta chains drawn from one sample of a study of blood T cell repertoires in COVID-19. TCRdb keeps only in-frame clones here, not all; method: immunoSEQ multiplex PCR. Of hundreds of thousands of clones listed, 90% are singletons. Material: PBMCs or T cells enriched from blood (not recorded which). These receptors were taken from a woman in her late teens or twenties with acute COVID-19. CDR3s include the opening cysteine and the closing phenylalanine or tryptophan. Fields, in order: J gene, V gene, CDR3 protein.

j_call: TRBJ1-2
v_call: TRBV4-2
cdr3_aa: CASSLGTGRLYGYTF

j_call: TRBJ1-6
v_call: TRBV2
cdr3_aa: CASRETGDSPLHF

j_call: TRBJ2-2
v_call: TRBV5-1
cdr3_aa: CASSPRQENTGELFF

j_call: TRBJ2-3
v_call: TRBV28
cdr3_aa: CASSFPSASGRSTDTQYF

j_call: TRBJ1-5
v_call: TRBV19
cdr3_aa: CASIGGTDNQPQHF

j_call: TRBJ1-1
v_call: TRBV28
cdr3_aa: CASSLRAEVNTEAFF

j_call: TRBJ2-7
v_call: TRBV2
cdr3_aa: CASSPTPSTSGRDNEQYF

j_call: TRBJ2-1
v_call: TRBV27
cdr3_aa: CASSPDSGNYNEQFF

j_call: TRBJ2-4
v_call: TRBV6-2/TRBV6-3
cdr3_aa: CASSYSIGQRELENIQYF

j_call: TRBJ2-3
v_call: TRBV5-4
cdr3_aa: CASTTGVGLAITDTQYF

j_call: TRBJ2-1
v_call: TRBV4-2
cdr3_aa: CASSLAGGTNNEQFF

j_call: TRBJ2-2
v_call: TRBV6-4
cdr3_aa: CASSEKPANTGELFF

j_call: TRBJ2-7
v_call: TRBV6-2/TRBV6-3
cdr3_aa: CASSYPSGERKTALSYEQYF

j_call: TRBJ1-3
v_call: TRBV5-1
cdr3_aa: CASSTRQGAEGNTIYF

j_call: TRBJ2-2
v_call: TRBV27
cdr3_aa: CASSWQGTTGELFF

j_call: TRBJ2-5
v_call: TRBV6-5
cdr3_aa: CASSYLGQQETQYF

j_call: TRBJ1-6
v_call: TRBV27
cdr3_aa: CASSLLSQNAPLHF

j_call: TRBJ2-7
v_call: TRBV7-2
cdr3_aa: CASSLHTGGGYEQYF

j_call: TRBJ2-7
v_call: TRBV7-9
cdr3_aa: CASSAGQGFPYEQYF

j_call: TRBJ1-5
v_call: TRBV2
cdr3_aa: CASSDQGNQPQHF